This entry lists 16 T cell receptor beta chains sequenced from one sample in a study of human T cells and chemical hapten exposure. Time point noted: pre-sensitization, week 0. Indicated treatment: therapeutic diphenylcyclopropenone sensitization with weekly scalp DPC. TCRdb called the RACE reads again in MiXCR, with one record for every CDR3 protein. This table holds roughly 50,000 distinct CDR3 sequences, 9.9% found once. Source: whole blood, taken in connection with sensitization to the hapten diphenylcyclopropenone (DPC). The source is a man in his forties with alopecia areata. Some clones in this sample may be carry-over from other donors' samples.

The chain carries TRBV5-1 and TRBJ1-1; 10 bases align to TRBD1. The V gene's germline CDR1 is SGHRS and CDR2 YFSETQ. J gave up 1 base and V 4 bases, and 4 bases lay outside the gene matches. This CDR3 is built from 15 residues. For the CDR3, the DNA is TGCGCCAGCAGCCGGACAGGGGGAACGAACACTGAAGCTTTCTTT. The encoded protein is CASSRTGGTNTEAFF.

This clonotype came up many times. The V and J genes are TRBV20-1 and TRBJ2-5; D gene ambiguous. Germline values: CDR1 DFQATT, CDR2 SNEGSKA (reference sequence). The germline V and J ends were trimmed by 5 bases and 8 bases, with 18 bases remaining between them. This CDR3 is 13 amino acids long. In DNA form, the CDR3 reads TGCAGTGCTCCCGATGGGGTCCTAGGTACCCAGTACTTC. It is translated as CSAPDGVLGTQYF.

The CDR3 DNA is TGTGCCAGCAGGACAGGGTTGGGCGAGCAGTACTTC. Its translation: CASRTGLGEQYF. The V and J genes are TRBV28 and TRBJ2-7, with 7 bases identical to TRBD1. Per germline, CDR1 MDHEN and CDR2 SYDVKM. V trimming: 6 bases; J trimming: 6 bases; junction bases outside the gene matches: 5. The CDR3 extends over 12 amino acids.

The V gene is TRBV6-6, the J gene TRBJ2-2; 7 bases align to TRBD2. The CDR3 extends over 14 amino acids. The junction had 6 bases not matched to a gene; V was cut back by 7 bases and J by 4 bases. Germline-derived CDR1 and CDR2 are MNHNY and SVGAGI (reference sequence). The CDR3 DNA reads TGTGCCAGCAACAGACTAGCCGGCACCGGGGAGCTGTTTTTT. Translating it yields CASNRLAGTGELFF.

This clonotype was recorded many times. The genes are TRBV7-2 and TRBJ2-5; either TRBD1 or TRBD2 may supply D (5 bases each). Germline values: CDR1 SGHTA, CDR2 FQGNSA. V shed 5 bases and J shed 1 base, with 17 bases lying between them. The CDR3 extends over 16 amino acids. The CDR3 sequence: CASSPRGPSVQETQYF. The DNA for the CDR3 is TGTGCCAGCAGCCCCCGGGGCCCCTCAGTCCAAGAGACCCAGTACTTC.

The V call is TRBV20-1, the J call TRBJ2-2, with unresolved D. The V and J ends lost 1 base and 3 bases respectively, with 6 bases between them. Germline CDR1 is DFQATT and CDR2 is SNEGSKA (reference sequence). This CDR3 region has 13 residues. CDR3 amino acids: CSARVLDTGELFF. CDR3 DNA sequence: TGCAGTGCTAGAGTACTCGACACCGGGGAGCTGTTTTTT.

The V and J genes are TRBV5-1 and TRBJ2-1, with TRBD2 matching 11 bases. The CDR3 is 16 residues long. The J segment lost 5 bases and the V segment lost 0 bases, leaving 4 bases of the junction unmatched. Germline CDR1 SGHRS, CDR2 YFSETQ. The CDR3 loop reads CASSLGGTSGNNEQFF. In DNA form, the CDR3 reads TGCGCCAGCAGCTTGGGCGGGACTAGCGGCAACAATGAGCAGTTCTTC.

CDR3 loop: CASESWNTGELFF. The CDR3 DNA is TGTGCCAGCGAATCTTGGAACACCGGGGAGCTGTTTTTT. The chain couples TRBV27 to TRBJ2-2; D unclear. Germline V gives CDR1 MNHEY, CDR2 SMNVEV (reference sequence). CDR3 length: 13 amino acids. Trimming removed 8 bases from V and 1 base from J, with 8 bases in between.

This clonotype was recorded many times. This chain links TRBV4-1 with TRBJ2-7; 9 bases agree with TRBD1. The CDR3 has 15 amino acids. With V trimmed by 2 bases and J by 5 bases, 7 bases remained unmatched. Germline V CDR1 and CDR2: MGHRA, YSYEKL. The DNA for the CDR3 is TGCGCCAGCAGCCAATCTGGGACAGGGAGTGACGAGCAGTACTTC. Amino acids: CASSQSGTGSDEQYF.

In this sample, this clonotype turned up a few times. This chain uses TRBV7-9 with TRBJ2-3; perhaps TRBD2 as D (6 bases). From germline, CDR1 is SEHNR and CDR2 FQNEAQ (reference sequence). The CDR3 is 16 amino acids. Trimming took 11 bases from V and 1 from J, leaving 22 bases between them. The CDR3: CASPPPSVPGTDTQYF. The DNA of the CDR3 is TGTGCCTCACCCCCCCCTAGCGTTCCTGGCACAGATACGCAGTATTTT.

This chain uses TRBV11-2 with TRBJ1-6, with D perhaps TRBD1 (6 bases). Germline loops: CDR1 SGHAT, CDR2 FQNNGV. The CDR3 runs 15 residues. V was pared by 5 bases and J by 0 bases, with 8 bases between. The CDR3 spells CASSPDSSYNSPLHF. DNA of the CDR3: TGTGCCAGCAGCCCGGACAGCTCCTATAATTCACCCCTCCACTTT.

This clonotype was detected ten times or more. This sequence joins TRBV29-1 and TRBJ2-3, with 8 bases fitting TRBD2. The CDR3 length is 16 residues. With V trimmed by 4 bases and J by 0 bases, 9 bases remained unmatched. Germline lookup yields CDR1 SQVTM and CDR2 ANQGSEA. CDR3 region: CSVAREGRSSTDTQYF. The CDR3, as DNA: TGCAGCGTTGCCCGGGAGGGCCGGTCTAGCACAGATACGCAGTATTTT.

The chain has TRBV4-3 and TRBJ2-1; 8 nucleotides line up with TRBD1. The CDR3 extends over 16 amino acids. V shed 4 bases and J 2 bases; nucleotides not matched to a gene: 7. The germline CDR1 and CDR2 sequences are LGHNA and YSLEER. CDR3 sequence: CASSPTGTGAYNEQFF. In DNA form, the CDR3 reads TGCGCCAGCAGCCCGACCGGGACAGGAGCCTACAATGAGCAGTTCTTC.

The V and J genes are TRBV28 and TRBJ2-1; 14 bases are a match to TRBD2. V lost 6 bases to trimming and J lost 7 bases; unmatched junction nucleotides: 8. This CDR3 region has 16 residues. CDR1 is MDHEN, CDR2 SYDVKM, per germline. The CDR3 DNA reads TGTGCCAGCAGCACGACCGGGACTAGCGGGAGAAATGAGCAGTTCTTC. This encodes CASSTTGTSGRNEQFF.

This clonotype occurred many times. The J gene is TRBJ2-5, the V gene TRBV18; D is possibly TRBD1 (6 bases). The CDR3 contains 14 residues. The germline V gene encodes CDR1 KGHSH and CDR2 LQKENI. The V end lost 4 bases, the J end lost 4 bases, and 13 bases lay between the germline ends. The CDR3: CASSLTGKRETQYF. CDR3 nucleotide sequence: TGTGCCAGCTCACTTACAGGGAAGAGAGAGACCCAGTACTTC.

This clonotype turned up a few times. The rearrangement uses TRBV7-2 and TRBJ2-5; 9 positions match TRBD2. Germline CDR1 reads SGHTA; CDR2 reads FQGNSA. Trimming took 5 bases from V and 1 from J; bases not matched to a gene: 5. The CDR3 consists of 15 residues. The CDR3 coding sequence is TGTGCCAGCAGCCTTAGACTAGCGGTCCAAGAGACCCAGTACTTC. It codes for CASSLRLAVQETQYF. Full variable domain (missing parts from reference TRBV7-2 and TRBJ2-5): GAGVSQSPSNKVTEKGKDVELRCDPISGHTALYWYRQSLGQGLEFLIYFQGNSAPDKSGLPSDRFSAERTGGSVSTLTIQRTQQEDSAVYLCASSLRLAVQETQYFGPGTRLLVL.